This T cell receptor (beta chain) was captured in a study of CD4 T cells in relation to SARS-CoV-2 and coronaviruses. Study-wide background: PBMCs were cultured with antigen for over 8 days before TCR beta sequencing. Study outcomes and limitations: Approximately 65% of donors had memory CD4+ clonotypes crossrecognizing SARS-CoV-2 and common cold coronavirus spike.

Profiled with immunoSEQ multiplex PCR; TCRdb holds only in-frame clones, not every one. The sample lists 15,000 to 20,000 clones, around 80% seen once, with approximately 30% in the top ten. Germline V gene lookup returns CDR1 SGHAT and CDR2 FQNNGV. V lost 1 base and J lost 5, with 9 bases in between. This CDR3 contains 13 residues. Before the COVID-19 pandemic, during about 2011-2019, CD4+ T cells were taken from unexposed donors. The cells were cultured for around ten days before CD4+ T cells were isolated. Unexposed-donor CD4+ T cells were probed with SARS-CoV-2 S/N and four cold-coronavirus spikes, cells permitting. For this clone: Its matching antigen is unknown.

The TCR comes from a human donor in good health. The chain links TRBV11-2 to TRBJ2-7, with D possibly TRBD1 on 5 matching bases. The material sequenced was CD4+ T cells from PBMCs, cultured in vitro. The CDR3 is CASSLGQGNEQYF. In nucleotides, the CDR3 is TGTGCCAGCAGCTTAGGGCAGGGTAACGAGCAGTACTTC.